What follows are 24 T cell receptor beta chains derived from one specimen sequenced in a study of CD8 T cells in ankylosing spondylitis. General observations from the study: A motif in TCR beta, a set of under ten highly homologous variants, appeared characteristic of ankylosing spondylitis blood.

No cognate antigen is known for these TCRs. MiXCR, run by TCRdb on the 5' RACE reads, gives a single entry per CDR3 protein. The profile shows some 100,000 distinct CDR3 sequences, roughly 10% of them singletons. Sequences were obtained from blood, either unsorted or a sorted T cell fraction (not recorded which). The source is a male donor with ankylosing spondylitis.

This clonotype was found a few times. The gene calls are TRBV7-8 and TRBJ2-4; D tentatively reads TRBD1 or TRBD2 (6 bases each). CDR1 and CDR2 (germline): SGHVS, FQNEAQ. V lost 1 base, J lost 6 bases, and 16 bases lay in between. CDR3 length: 16 residues. CDR3: CASSLGGAGALNIQYF. CDR3 DNA sequence: TGTGCCAGCAGCTTAGGGGGGGCAGGGGCATTAAACATTCAGTACTTC.

The sample holds many counts of this clonotype. V gene TRBV12-3 or TRBV12-4 combines with J gene TRBJ2-3; 13 bases fit TRBD2. The CDR3 extends over 15 amino acids. The J segment lost 3 bases and the V segment lost 6 bases, leaving 3 bases of the junction unmatched. The CDR3 is CASSRTSGRTDTQYF. CDR3 in DNA: TGTGCCAGCAGCCGGACTAGCGGGAGAACAGATACGCAGTATTTT.

This clonotype was recorded many times. V gene TRBV7-8 combines with J gene TRBJ2-2, with 7 bases aligning to TRBD2. The V and J ends lost 8 bases and 7 bases, in that order; junction bases with no gene match: 13. The germline V gene encodes CDR1 SGHVS and CDR2 FQNEAQ. The CDR3 totals 15 residues. DNA of the CDR3: TGTGCCAGCCGACACTACGCGGGAGCGGACGGGGAGCTGTTTTTT. Protein sequence: CASRHYAGADGELFF.

A few counts support this clonotype. The J gene is TRBJ2-1, the V gene TRBV4-2; 9 nucleotides line up with TRBD2. J gave up 9 bases and V 1 base, and 4 bases lay outside the gene matches. The CDR3 loop spans 14 amino acids. Germline CDR1 is LGHNA and CDR2 is YNFKEQ. The CDR3: CASSQGLAVAEQFF. CDR3 nucleotides: TGTGCCAGCAGCCAAGGACTAGCGGTGGCTGAGCAGTTCTTC.

A few counts support this clonotype. The V gene is TRBV6-1, the J gene TRBJ1-3; 7 positions match TRBD1. Germline V CDR1 and CDR2: MNHNS, SASEGT. This CDR3 contains 15 residues. V lost 6 bases and J lost 0; bases outside the gene matches: 5. The CDR3 DNA reads as TGTGCCAGCAGCAACAGGGGCTACTCTGGAAACACCATATATTTT. This encodes CASSNRGYSGNTIYF.

This chain joins TRBV15 and TRBJ2-7; 9 nucleotides agree with TRBD2. The junction had 8 bases not matched to a gene; V was cut back by 4 bases and J by 4 bases. This CDR3 comprises 15 residues. Germline CDR1 reads LNHNV; CDR2 reads YYDKDF (reference sequence). This CDR3 reads CATSILSGRGYEQYF. The CDR3 region has the DNA TGTGCCACCAGCATCCTTAGCGGGAGAGGGTACGAGCAGTACTTC.

This clonotype was observed a few times. This sequence joins TRBV11-1 and TRBJ2-7; 7 bases are a match to TRBD1. The CDR3 sequence is 12 residues long. Germline CDR1 reads SGHAT; CDR2 reads FQDESV (reference sequence). Losses at the gene ends were 4 bases for V and 6 bases for J; bases not matched to a gene: 3. The CDR3 sequence: CASSWTGTEQYV. The CDR3 DNA sequence: TGTGCCAGCAGCTGGACAGGTACCGAGCAGTACGTC.

This clonotype was seen only a few times. The gene calls are TRBV4-1 and TRBJ2-4; D is unclear. With 4 bases removed from V and 0 bases from J, the gap between germline ends came to 10 bases. From germline, CDR1 is MGHRA and CDR2 YSYEKL. This CDR3 spans 15 amino acids. The CDR3 is CASSPLRVAKNIQYF. CDR3 DNA: TGCGCCAGCAGCCCGCTCCGAGTAGCCAAAAACATTCAGTACTTC.

The V gene is TRBV20-1, the J gene TRBJ2-1; 12 bases map to TRBD2. Germline CDR1 and CDR2: DFQATT and SNEGSKA (reference sequence). V shed 6 bases and J 6 bases; nucleotides not matched to a gene: 12. CDR3 size: 16 residues. CDR3 DNA: TGCAGTGCGAGCGGGCTAGCGGGAGGGCCAGGCAATGAGCAGTTCTTC. Translated, it gives CSASGLAGGPGNEQFF.

This clonotype was seen many times. This sequence joins TRBV27 and TRBJ2-3, with D perhaps TRBD1 or TRBD2 (5 bases each). V lost 2 bases to trimming and J lost 5 bases, with 14 bases between them. Germline V gives CDR1 MNHEY, CDR2 SMNVEV (reference sequence). CDR3 size: 15 residues. The CDR3 bases are TGTGCCAGCAGTTTAAGGCCGGGACGGGTAGATACGCAGTATTTT. It encodes CASSLRPGRVDTQYF.

V is TRBV19 and J is TRBJ2-1, with 10 positions matching TRBD2. The length of the CDR3 is 16 residues. Germline values: CDR1 LNHDA, CDR2 SQIVND (reference sequence). V was pared by 7 bases and J by 6 bases, with 12 bases of the junction left unmatched. CDR3 loop: CASTAEAGLAVNEQFF. Written as DNA, the CDR3 is TGTGCCAGTACAGCCGAAGCAGGACTAGCGGTCAATGAGCAGTTCTTC.

This clonotype was counted a few times. The chain carries TRBV4-1 and TRBJ1-5; D unresolved. This CDR3 has 14 amino acids. The V gene's germline CDR1 is MGHRA and CDR2 YSYEKL. Trimming removed 0 bases at V and 7 bases at J, with 10 bases between. The CDR3 loop reads CASSQERRAQPQHF. CDR3 coding DNA: TGCGCCAGCAGCCAAGAACGGCGGGCGCAGCCCCAGCATTTT.

The V and J genes are TRBV24-1 and TRBJ2-1; 9 bases agree with TRBD1. Germline V gene data show CDR1 as KGHDR and CDR2 as SFDVKD. The V and J ends lost 5 bases and 3 bases, in that order; junction bases with no gene match: 4. The CDR3 totals 15 residues. The CDR3 DNA is TGTGCCACCAGTGGGGGACAGGGTATCTACAATGAGCAGTTCTTC. Residues: CATSGGQGIYNEQFF.

In its sample, this clonotype was seen many times. The chain recombines TRBV2 with TRBJ2-2, with D maybe TRBD2 (6 bases). Trimming stripped 3 bases from V and 5 bases from J, with 16 bases between. The CDR3 extends over 16 amino acids. CDR1 and CDR2 from the germline V gene are SNHLY and FYNNEI. The CDR3 region is CASSEEGLRRTGELFF. CDR3 DNA sequence: TGTGCCAGCAGTGAGGAGGGGCTCCGTCGGACCGGGGAGCTGTTTTTT.

The chain recombines TRBV12-3 or TRBV12-4 with TRBJ1-2, with D tentatively TRBD1 (6 bases). The CDR3 runs 13 residues. The ends were cut back, 6 bases at V and 8 bases at J, with 16 bases in the middle. The DNA of the CDR3 is TGTGCCAGCAGATTGCAGGGGTTTGGGGGCTACACCTTC. Translated: CASRLQGFGGYTF.

This clonotype was detected ten times or more. This sequence joins TRBV24-1 and TRBJ2-1; 7 nucleotides line up with TRBD2. Germline V lookup: CDR1 KGHDR, CDR2 SFDVKD. J gave up 8 bases and V 1 base, and 1 base lay outside the gene matches. The CDR3 totals 13 residues. CDR3 sequence (DNA): TGTGCCACCAGTGATTTTGGGAGGGATGAGCAGTTCTTC. Translated, it gives CATSDFGRDEQFF.

This clonotype was seen many times. V is TRBV5-6 and J is TRBJ2-2, with a tentative D call TRBD1 (5 bases). This CDR3 is 16 amino acids long. Trimming shortened V by 0 bases and J by 2 bases, and 11 bases separated the two germline ends. CDR1 and CDR2 (germline): SGHDT, YYEEEE. This chain's CDR3 is CASSLAWTTNTGELFF. In DNA, the CDR3 is TGTGCCAGCAGCTTGGCCTGGACAACTAACACCGGGGAGCTGTTTTTT.

This clonotype showed up many times. The genes are TRBV7-8 and TRBJ2-7; 7 bases align to TRBD2. The CDR3 is 14 amino acids. The V and J ends lost 2 bases and 0 bases, in that order; junction bases with no gene match: 1. The germline gives CDR1 SGHVS, CDR2 FQNEAQ. This CDR3 reads CASSLSGDSYEQYF. The CDR3 DNA sequence: TGTGCCAGCAGCTTAAGCGGGGACTCCTACGAGCAGTACTTC.

This clonotype was recorded many times. V is TRBV5-5 and J is TRBJ2-3, with D unclear. Trimming took off 1 base at V and 2 bases at J, with 11 bases between the two ends. The germline V gene encodes CDR1 SGHKS and CDR2 YYEKEE (reference sequence). The CDR3 contains 15 residues. The CDR3 is CASSLTTFSTDTQYF. The CDR3 DNA reads as TGTGCCAGCAGCTTGACAACTTTTTCCACAGATACGCAGTATTTT.

This clonotype was detected a few times. The J gene is TRBJ2-7, the V gene TRBV20-1, with 14 bases aligning to TRBD2. This CDR3 region has 17 residues. The junction had 12 bases not matched to a gene; V was cut back by 6 bases and J by 2 bases. Per germline, CDR1 DFQATT and CDR2 SNEGSKA (reference sequence). CDR3 nucleotide sequence: TGCAGTGCCACCGGGACTAGCGGGAGCGGGGCTACCTACGAGCAGTACTTC. It codes for CSATGTSGSGATYEQYF.

This clonotype came up a few times. This chain uses TRBV13 with TRBJ2-5; 7 positions match TRBD1. The germline CDR1 and CDR2 sequences are PRHDT and FYEKMQ (reference sequence). CDR3 size: 14 residues. The trim removed 5 bases at V and 5 bases at J, leaving 8 bases unmatched. The CDR3 DNA is TGTGCCAGCAGCACACAGGGGTTTCGTGAGACCCAGTACTTC. As protein: CASSTQGFRETQYF.

This clonotype was seen ten or more times. The rearrangement links TRBV10-3 to TRBJ2-7, with unresolved D. V lost 6 bases, J lost 0 bases, and 9 bases lay in between. Germline V lookup: CDR1 ENHRY, CDR2 SYGVKD. CDR3 length: 13 residues. The chain's CDR3 is CAISHDSSYEQYV. CDR3 nucleotide sequence: TGTGCCATCAGCCACGATTCCTCCTACGAGCAGTACGTC.

The chain uses TRBV12-3 or TRBV12-4 and TRBJ2-3; 10 nucleotides match TRBD2. J lost 1 base, V lost 6 bases, and 7 bases had no gene match. CDR3 length equals 16 residues. This CDR3 is CASSPSGSGRTDTQYF. Here the CDR3 DNA reads TGTGCCAGCAGCCCTAGCGGGAGCGGCCGCACAGATACGCAGTATTTT.

This clonotype has at least ten counts. The rearrangement links TRBV12-3 or TRBV12-4 to TRBJ1-1, with TRBD1 identical over 7 bases. V was clipped by 0 bases and J by 4 bases; unmatched bases: 2. The CDR3 has 14 residues. CDR3 sequence (DNA): TGTGCCAGCAGTTTAGCCGGGACAGCCACTGAAGCTTTCTTT. Translating gives CASSLAGTATEAFF.